This T cell receptor beta chain was obtained from a study of regulatory T cells in long-lasting Graves disease. Building of the TCR beta libraries involved iRepertoire HTBI primers and Arm-PCR of CDR3 regions. TCRdb re-called the multiplex PCR reads with MiXCR, one entry per CDR3 protein. The data hold a few hundred thousand distinct CDR3 sequences, with roughly a quarter observed a single time. In its sample, this clonotype was seen many times. The time point denotes: persistent/refractory GD, antithyroid drugs over 5 years with positive TRAb. RNA isolated from PBMCs was used to make the TCR library. Here the sequenced sample was peripheral blood mononuclear cells (PBMCs), taken when the disease was refractory, from a patient treated with antithyroid drugs. The clonotype comes from a female donor with Graves disease.

The CDR3 DNA follows: TGTGCCAGCAGTCATCAGAACTACGAGCAGTACTTC. This codes for CASSHQNYEQYF. The V and J genes are TRBV28 and TRBJ2-7, with D hard to call. The CDR3 has 12 amino acids. The V end lost 5 bases, the J end lost 3 bases, and 8 bases lay between the germline ends. Germline V gives CDR1 MDHEN, CDR2 SYDVKM.